This T cell receptor (beta chain) appears in the sequencing data of a study of PD-1 blockade in classical Hodgkin lymphoma. About this clone: Its cognate antigen is unknown.

Points from the study as a whole: There remain no defined causes for the repertoire differences, which possibly reflect disease activity or prior therapy. Newly diagnosed and completely responding patients shared comparable baseline diversity.

The data were produced by immunoSEQ multiplex PCR, yet TCRdb's version contains in-frame clones alone and is incomplete. The table shows approximately 89,000 clones, with 83% occurring only once. The time point here: cycle 4 day 1 (C4D1), after five to seven weeks of nivolumab. Relapses following autologous stem cell transplantation were seen in all patients, with brentuximab vedotin exposure varying. Source: peripheral blood mononuclear cells (PBMCs), taken before the fourth cycle of nivolumab. The receptor was isolated from a human donor with classical Hodgkin lymphoma.

CDR3 bases: TGTGCCATCAGGGATAGCGGGGTGAACACCGGGGAGCTGTTTTTT. It yields the protein CAIRDSGVNTGELFF. J is TRBJ2-2 and V is TRBV10-3, with 8 bases matching TRBD2. The CDR3 loop spans 15 amino acids. The J segment lost 1 base and the V segment lost 6 bases, leaving 4 bases of the junction unmatched. From germline, CDR1 is ENHRY and CDR2 SYGVKD.